This entry lists 28 T cell receptor beta chains sequenced from one sample in a study of vaccination and CD4 T cells after COVID-19 (dated 2022 in TCRdb). Library creation used PCR. Reads for this sample came from an Illumina iSeq 100. DNA from cultured CD4+ T cells was subjected to TCR sequencing with the Oncomine TCR Beta short-read assay at the Johns Hopkins FTIC core. The raw public reads went through TCRdb reprocessing: fastp at Q25, MiXCR clone calling, in-frame beta chains kept. All rows with the same CDR3 protein become a single entry with the most common DNA and genes. A total of around 19,000 distinct CDR3 sequences appear in this sample, around 80% of them only once. Over 15% of the sample goes to the ten largest clones. This specimen's treatment or condition label, per the study, means: roughly 11-day PBMC culture with coronavirus spike peptide pools or control peptides (ViraFEST assay).

The antigens for these receptors are not known. The sequences come from CD4+ T cells from blood, cultured in vitro, collected after SARS-CoV-2 vaccination. These TCRs come from a human donor who received a COVID-19 vaccine.

The V and J genes are TRBV7-8 and TRBJ1-1; 8 bases are shared with TRBD1. This CDR3 is built from 14 residues. Trimming took 0 bases from V and 7 from J; bases not matched to a gene: 4. The germline CDR1 and CDR2 sequences are SGHVS and FQNEAQ. This chain's CDR3 is CASSLARGRGEAFF. The CDR3 bases are TGTGCCAGCAGCTTAGCCAGGGGGCGAGGTGAAGCTTTCTTT.

The rearrangement uses TRBV10-3 and TRBJ2-3; D ambiguous. Looked up from germline, CDR1 is ENHRY and CDR2 is SYGVKD. This CDR3 has 13 residues. V was trimmed by 11 bases and J by 1 base, leaving 13 bases between them. DNA for the CDR3: TGTGCCGTCTGTCCGAGCGGCACAGATACGCAGTATTTT. It specifies CAVCPSGTDTQYF.

The table lists this clonotype with a few counts. This chain joins TRBV30 and TRBJ1-1; weak D call: TRBD1 (5 bases). Per germline, CDR1 GTSNPN and CDR2 SVGIG (reference sequence). The CDR3 is made up of 17 amino acids. Trimming took 0 bases from V and 1 from J, leaving 18 bases between them. CDR3 DNA sequence: TGTGCCTGGAGTGTACTTCGATTAGGGGAGGAGAACACTGAAGCTTTCTTT. Translating it yields CAWSVLRLGEENTEAFF.

V and J are TRBV7-3 and TRBJ2-3; 7 nucleotides agree with TRBD2. V gave up 5 bases and J gave up 2 bases; unmatched junction bases: 10. CDR1 and CDR2 (germline): SGHTA, FQGTGA. This CDR3 has 16 amino acids. For the CDR3, the DNA is TGTGCCAGCAGCCTCACCGGAGCGGGGCACACAGATACGCAGTATTTT. Its translation: CASSLTGAGHTDTQYF.

The chain uses TRBV10-3 and TRBJ1-2; 9 bases are a match to TRBD1. The CDR3 is 14 amino acids. Germline V gene data show CDR1 as ENHRY and CDR2 as SYGVKD. V gave up 7 bases and J gave up 2 bases; unmatched junction bases: 5. CDR3 residues: CAITRTGANYGYTF. As DNA, the CDR3 is TGTGCCATCACTCGGACAGGGGCCAACTATGGCTACACCTTC.

The rearrangement links TRBV24-1 to TRBJ2-1; D possibly matches TRBD1 or TRBD2 (5 bases each). The CDR3 has 17 amino acids. Trimming took off 6 bases at V and 2 bases at J, with 19 bases between the two ends. Germline CDR1 KGHDR, CDR2 SFDVKD. The chain's CDR3 is CATSHSRDPRTYNEQFF. The CDR3 coding sequence is TGTGCCACCAGTCACTCCCGGGACCCTCGAACCTACAATGAGCAGTTCTTC.

The CDR3: CASSPGRVQETQYF. CDR3 DNA: TGTGCCAGCTCCCCCGGGAGGGTTCAAGAGACCCAGTACTTC. The V and J genes are TRBV2 and TRBJ2-5; 8 bases fit TRBD2. The junction had 7 bases not matched to a gene; V was cut back by 8 bases and J by 2 bases. The length of the CDR3 is 14 residues. Germline lookup yields CDR1 SNHLY and CDR2 FYNNEI.

This sequence joins TRBV20-1 and TRBJ1-1; the D gene is possibly TRBD1 (6 bases). CDR1 is DFQATT, CDR2 SNEGSKA, per germline (reference sequence). Deletions cut 0 bases from V and 0 bases from J, with 8 bases between. CDR3 size: 14 residues. Here the CDR3 DNA reads TGCAGTGCTAGAGATTGGACAGTGAACACTGAAGCTTTCTTT. Protein: CSARDWTVNTEAFF.

The V call is TRBV10-3, the J call TRBJ2-7; 10 bases are a match to TRBD1. This CDR3 has 14 residues. The J segment lost 2 bases and the V segment lost 7 bases, leaving 5 bases of the junction unmatched. Germline CDR1 reads ENHRY; CDR2 reads SYGVKD. The CDR3 DNA reads TGTGCCATCACTGCCGGGACAGGGGCCTACGAGCAGTACTTC. It encodes CAITAGTGAYEQYF.

The chain has TRBV15 and TRBJ2-6; D is ambiguous. Looked up from germline, CDR1 is LNHNV and CDR2 is YYDKDF (reference sequence). V dropped 0 bases and J dropped 2 bases, with 5 bases sitting between them. This CDR3 is built from 15 residues. Here the CDR3 reads CATSRELTGANVLTF. The DNA for the CDR3 is TGTGCCACCAGCAGAGAACTGACTGGGGCCAACGTCCTGACTTTC. Supplemented by reference TRBV15 and TRBJ2-6, the full variable domain reads DAMVIQNPRYQVTQFGKPVTLSCSQTLNHNVMYWYQQKSSQAPKLLFHYYDKDFNNEADTPDNFQSRRPNTSFCFLDIRSPGLGDTAMYLCATSRELTGANVLTFGAGSRLTVL.

The rearrangement joins TRBV20-1 to TRBJ1-2, with unresolved D. This CDR3 spans 16 amino acids. The germline CDR1 and CDR2 sequences are DFQATT and SNEGSKA (reference sequence). The V end lost 4 bases, the J end lost 2 bases, and 20 bases lay between the germline ends. CDR3 region: CSAKSYNWGGNYGYTF. The CDR3 DNA follows: TGCAGTGCTAAATCTTATAACTGGGGTGGAAACTATGGCTACACCTTC.

As concerns this clonotype: One end of the junction varies from germline; a read error may be responsible. V usage is TRBV6-1 and J usage is TRBJ1-1; 7 bases match TRBD1. The CDR3 totals 13 residues. CDR1 and CDR2 from the germline V gene are MNHNS and SASEGT. The CDR3 protein is CASSLTGESRAFF. For the CDR3, the DNA is TGCGCCAGCAGTCTAACAGGGGAGTCTCGAGCTTTCTTT.

This rearrangement joins TRBV19 to TRBJ2-5; TRBD2 aligns across 9 bases. The V and J ends lost 4 bases and 4 bases, in that order; junction bases with no gene match: 7. The CDR3 has 15 residues. From germline, CDR1 is LNHDA and CDR2 SQIVND (reference sequence). Here the CDR3 DNA reads TGTGCCAGTAGTAATGGCGGGGGGGCGGTAGAGACCCAGTACTTC. Protein product: CASSNGGGAVETQYF.

V and J are TRBV6-1 and TRBJ1-6; D gene uncertain. Germline lookup yields CDR1 MNHNS and CDR2 SASEGT. V lost 6 bases, J lost 0 bases, and 9 bases lay in between. This CDR3 is built from 15 residues. The CDR3 is CASRKQSSYNSPLHF. The CDR3 bases are TGTGCCAGCAGAAAACAGAGCTCCTATAATTCACCCCTCCACTTT.

The CDR3 sequence: CASSDRVSDTQYF. As DNA, the CDR3 is TGTGCCAGCAGCGACAGGGTTTCGGATACGCAGTATTTT. This chain connects TRBV6-1 to TRBJ2-3, with 7 bases that match TRBD1. The CDR3 loop spans 13 amino acids. Unmatched junction bases numbered 6, after V lost 6 bases and J lost 6 bases. From germline, CDR1 is MNHNS and CDR2 SASEGT.

The chain has TRBV20-1 and TRBJ2-7, with no clear D. The CDR3 runs to 14 residues. Germline loops: CDR1 DFQATT, CDR2 SNEGSKA (reference sequence). V shed 0 bases and J shed 2 bases, with 11 bases lying between them. In nucleotides, the CDR3 is TGCAGTGCTAGAGAAGTGGGATCCACCTACGAGCAGTACTTC. As protein: CSAREVGSTYEQYF.

The chain recombines TRBV24-1 with TRBJ2-5; TRBD1 agrees at 9 bases. CDR1 is KGHDR, CDR2 SFDVKD, per germline. J gave up 5 bases and V 4 bases, and 13 bases lay outside the gene matches. This CDR3 contains 17 residues. DNA of the CDR3: TGTGCCACCAGTGACAGGACCGGGACAGGGTTGGCGGAGACCCAGTACTTC. Protein: CATSDRTGTGLAETQYF.

This clonotype was counted a few times. CDR3 residues: CASSLPGNMNTEAFF. In nucleotides, the CDR3 is TGTGCCAGCAGTTTACCAGGGAACATGAACACTGAAGCTTTCTTT. The chain links TRBV12-3 or TRBV12-4 to TRBJ1-1; the D gene is possibly TRBD1 (5 bases). This CDR3 comprises 15 residues. V dropped 2 bases and J dropped 0 bases, with 10 bases sitting between them.

V is TRBV19 and J is TRBJ1-5; the match to TRBD1 covers 9 bases. Germline V lookup: CDR1 LNHDA, CDR2 SQIVND (reference sequence). Losses at the gene ends were 5 bases for V and 2 bases for J; bases not matched to a gene: 4. The CDR3 covers 15 residues. The CDR3, as DNA: TGTGCCAGTAGTGCACAGGGGGCCCGCAATCAGCCCCAGCATTTT. This encodes CASSAQGARNQPQHF.

This sequence joins TRBV12-3 or TRBV12-4 and TRBJ2-5, with D perhaps given as TRBD1 or TRBD2 (5 bases each). The CDR3 is made up of 13 amino acids. V was pared by 3 bases and J by 3 bases, with 8 bases between. The CDR3 protein is CASSLGTEETQYF. The CDR3 DNA is TGTGCCAGCAGTTTGGGGACGGAAGAGACCCAGTACTTC.

This sequence joins TRBV21-1 and TRBJ2-5; the table's TRBD2 call for D was not verified on the DNA. TRBV21-1 is labeled a pseudogene. The length of the CDR3 is 15 residues. The CDR3 here is CASSKMGLLQETQYF. The DNA for the CDR3 is TGTGCCAGCAGCAAAATGGGACTTCTCCAAGAGACCCAGTACTTC.

This sequence joins TRBV18 and TRBJ2-1, with D perhaps TRBD1 or TRBD2 (5 bases each). V lost 6 bases, J lost 0 bases, and 18 bases lay in between. Germline CDR1 and CDR2: KGHSH and LQKENI. This CDR3 spans 17 amino acids. CDR3 sequence: CASSPTLGTSSYNEQFF. CDR3 in DNA: TGTGCCAGCTCGCCGACGTTGGGGACGAGCTCCTACAATGAGCAGTTCTTC.

J is TRBJ1-2 and V is TRBV19, with D unclear. V lost 2 bases and J 1 base, leaving 8 bases between the germline ends. CDR1 LNHDA and CDR2 SQIVND come from the germline V gene (reference sequence). The CDR3 covers 14 residues. CDR3 protein: CASSISSDNYGYTF. The CDR3 coding sequence is TGTGCCAGTAGTATATCCTCCGATAACTATGGCTACACCTTC.

This chain uses TRBV15 with TRBJ2-1, with TRBD2 identical over 11 bases. From germline, CDR1 is LNHNV and CDR2 YYDKDF (reference sequence). The CDR3 sequence is 17 residues long. The J segment lost 8 bases and the V segment lost 0 bases, leaving 9 bases of the junction unmatched. CDR3 sequence: CATSRDKGTSGGHEQFF. The CDR3 nucleotides read TGTGCCACCAGCAGAGATAAGGGCACTAGCGGGGGACATGAGCAGTTCTTC.

The chain couples TRBV20-1 to TRBJ2-2; weak D call: TRBD1 (6 bases). Germline-derived CDR1 and CDR2 are DFQATT and SNEGSKA (reference sequence). V lost 1 base and J 5 bases, leaving 11 bases between the germline ends. The CDR3 totals 14 residues. CDR3 DNA: TGCAGTGCTAGAGTAAGGACAGCAACCGGGGAGCTGTTTTTT. Protein product: CSARVRTATGELFF.

The chain combines TRBV7-8 with TRBJ1-2, with TRBD1 as a possible D gene (6 bases). The ends were cut back, 2 bases at V and 8 bases at J, with 15 bases in the middle. The germline V gene encodes CDR1 SGHVS and CDR2 FQNEAQ. The CDR3 extends over 14 amino acids. The CDR3 DNA reads as TGTGCCAGCAGCTTAAAGGGGGGGGCGCCGGGCTACACCTTC. This translates into CASSLKGGAPGYTF.

The rearrangement uses TRBV30 and TRBJ1-6, with D perhaps matching TRBD1 (5 bases). The germline gives CDR1 GTSNPN, CDR2 SVGIG (reference sequence). The CDR3 contains 14 residues. Deletions cut 2 bases from V and 12 bases from J, with 17 bases between. The CDR3 nucleotides read TGTGCCTGGAGTAAAGACGCCCGGGGGGGACCCCTCCACTTT. It translates to CAWSKDARGGPLHF.

The V call is TRBV7-2, the J call TRBJ1-1, with a tentative D call TRBD1 (5 bases). The CDR3 consists of 13 residues. Germline V CDR1 and CDR2: SGHTA, FQGNSA. V dropped 6 bases and J dropped 2 bases, with 10 bases sitting between them. CDR3 region: CASRLQVNTEAFF. The CDR3 nucleotides read TGTGCCAGCAGGTTACAGGTCAACACTGAAGCTTTCTTT.